The rows below give T cell receptor beta chains drawn from one sample of a study of ipilimumab plus nivolumab after autologous stem cell transplantation. Data came from immunoSEQ multiplex PCR; TCRdb stores just in-frame clones and leaves some out. The sample consists of roughly 1,500 clones, 86% of them appearing once. Source: PBMCs, taken in a trial of ipilimumab plus nivolumab as post-transplant consolidation. These TCRs come from a male donor with multiple myeloma. The CDR3 runs from the conserved cysteine through the conserved F or W. Each record gives: V gene, J gene, CDR3 protein.

v_call: TRBV10-1
j_call: TRBJ1-1
cdr3_aa: CARAGCTEAFF

v_call: TRBV5-6
j_call: TRBJ2-7
cdr3_aa: CASSLTPYEQYF

v_call: TRBV9
j_call: TRBJ2-7
cdr3_aa: CASSVEQGATYEQYF

v_call: TRBV28
j_call: TRBJ2-1
cdr3_aa: CASSLAARGGNEQFF

v_call: TRBV28
j_call: TRBJ2-7
cdr3_aa: CASRLGGGGYEQYF

v_call: TRBV4-2
j_call: TRBJ1-1
cdr3_aa: CASSQGTGTGGSEAFF

v_call: TRBV7-3
j_call: TRBJ2-2
cdr3_aa: CASSSGTGGTGELFF

v_call: TRBV28
j_call: TRBJ2-5
cdr3_aa: CASSFPQGPLWEQYF

v_call: TRBV6-1
j_call: TRBJ1-1
cdr3_aa: CASSVQDGETEAFF

v_call: TRBV18
j_call: TRBJ2-3
cdr3_aa: CASSPGTGNTDTQYF

v_call: TRBV6-5
j_call: TRBJ1-5
cdr3_aa: CASSLRGFYQPQHF

v_call: TRBV27
j_call: TRBJ1-5
cdr3_aa: CASSPTRVGQPQHF

v_call: TRBV11-2
j_call: TRBJ1-1
cdr3_aa: CVSSGDRVGSGTEAFF

v_call: TRBV4-3
j_call: TRBJ1-1
cdr3_aa: CASSPGQNTEAFF

v_call: TRBV6-9
j_call: TRBJ1-3
cdr3_aa: CASSYRRTGNTIYF

v_call: TRBV7-9
j_call: TRBJ1-1
cdr3_aa: CASTLVGVAEAFF

v_call: TRBV2
j_call: TRBJ2-3
cdr3_aa: CASSRASSHPDTQYF

v_call: TRBV7-8
j_call: TRBJ1-1
cdr3_aa: CASSRQHMNTEAFF

v_call: TRBV5-4
j_call: TRBJ2-3
cdr3_aa: CASSSRVAGAGTDTQYF

v_call: TRBV5-1
j_call: TRBJ2-5
cdr3_aa: CASSVGAQETQYF

v_call: TRBV7-3
j_call: TRBJ1-1
cdr3_aa: CASSLPGNTEAFF

v_call: TRBV5-4
j_call: TRBJ2-7
cdr3_aa: CASSSSPDRGNEQYF

v_call: TRBV7-6
j_call: TRBJ1-4
cdr3_aa: CASSLREGEKLFF

v_call: TRBV2
j_call: TRBJ1-4
cdr3_aa: CASRQGPNEKLFF

v_call: TRBV18
j_call: TRBJ2-6
cdr3_aa: CASSPGTGASGANVLTF

v_call: TRBV19
j_call: TRBJ2-7
cdr3_aa: CASRRDRGTYEQYF

v_call: TRBV7-9
j_call: TRBJ2-1
cdr3_aa: CASRYPRARAYNEQFF

v_call: TRBV28
j_call: TRBJ1-2
cdr3_aa: CASSTGTRGGYTF

v_call: TRBV11-2
j_call: TRBJ2-1
cdr3_aa: CASSLVKGQGYNEQFF

v_call: TRBV6-6
j_call: TRBJ2-1
cdr3_aa: CASTRGPDEQFF

v_call: TRBV10-3
j_call: TRBJ1-1
cdr3_aa: CAIMGGKGSSKKNTEAFF

v_call: TRBV4-2
j_call: TRBJ1-6
cdr3_aa: CASSRAGGPPLHF

v_call: TRBV7-8
j_call: TRBJ2-7
cdr3_aa: CASSPPGTAGQYF

v_call: TRBV15
j_call: TRBJ1-5
cdr3_aa: CATSRTGEMEPQHF

v_call: TRBV19
j_call: TRBJ1-5
cdr3_aa: CASSPPRQGLKPYSNQPQHF

v_call: TRBV20-1
j_call: TRBJ2-7
cdr3_aa: CSDPRSYEQYF

v_call: TRBV18
j_call: TRBJ2-1
cdr3_aa: CASSPRSGEYNEQFF

v_call: TRBV4-2
j_call: TRBJ1-3
cdr3_aa: CASSQERTGNSGNTIYF

v_call: TRBV4-2
j_call: TRBJ1-5
cdr3_aa: CASSLGGFGNQPQHF

v_call: TRBV18
j_call: TRBJ2-2
cdr3_aa: CASSPGDQGELFF

v_call: TRBV7-9
j_call: TRBJ2-7
cdr3_aa: CASSPGVVPYEQYF

v_call: TRBV28
j_call: TRBJ2-2
cdr3_aa: CASSFSRIDTGELFF

v_call: TRBV7-2
j_call: TRBJ1-1
cdr3_aa: CASSPYRGVTEAFF

v_call: TRBV27
j_call: TRBJ1-2
cdr3_aa: CASSHRERGGYTF

v_call: TRBV5-1
j_call: TRBJ2-2
cdr3_aa: CASSLAGGEDTGELFF

v_call: TRBV2
j_call: TRBJ2-1
cdr3_aa: CAAKSLGNEQFF

v_call: TRBV5-6
j_call: TRBJ1-5
cdr3_aa: CASSLAMQGANQPQHF

v_call: TRBV11-2
j_call: TRBJ1-1
cdr3_aa: CASSGDRVGSGTEAFF

v_call: TRBV7-3
j_call: TRBJ2-7
cdr3_aa: CASSLSGLAGVVYEQYF

v_call: TRBV25-1
j_call: TRBJ1-1
cdr3_aa: CASSEYISVATEAFF

v_call: TRBV11-2
j_call: TRBJ1-2
cdr3_aa: CASSIQGAQYGYTF

v_call: TRBV10-3
j_call: TRBJ1-2
cdr3_aa: CAIAETNYGYTF

v_call: TRBV28
j_call: TRBJ2-7
cdr3_aa: CASSLGDRPRGGEQYF

v_call: TRBV6-4
j_call: TRBJ1-1
cdr3_aa: CASSHNGQGGEAFF

v_call: TRBV15
j_call: TRBJ2-3
cdr3_aa: CATSRAGRTDTQYF

v_call: TRBV7-9
j_call: TRBJ2-7
cdr3_aa: CASTLGPGKQAEQYF

v_call: TRBV2
j_call: TRBJ1-1
cdr3_aa: CATSDGFGGTEAFF

v_call: TRBV30
j_call: TRBJ1-6
cdr3_aa: CAWIPPDNIVPLHF

v_call: TRBV6-8
j_call: TRBJ1-1
cdr3_aa: CASSPKTAYTEAFF